Below are 29 T cell receptor beta chains sequenced from a single sample in a study of blood T cell repertoires in COVID-19. Generated by immunoSEQ multiplex PCR, the TCRdb table keeps only in-frame clones and is missing some. The sample holds over 40,000 clones, approximately 91% seen once. What was sequenced was peripheral blood. These receptors came from an elderly woman with acute or convalescent COVID-19.

This chain connects TRBV30 to TRBJ2-2; 10 nucleotides align to TRBD2. The germline V gene has CDR1 GTSNPN and CDR2 SVGIG (reference sequence). The CDR3 is 17 residues long. Trimming took 0 bases from V and 6 from J; bases not matched to a gene: 10. CDR3: CAWSVGFSSGRPGELFF. CDR3 nucleotide sequence: TGTGCCTGGAGTGTAGGATTTAGTAGCGGGAGGCCCGGGGAGCTGTTTTTT.

This clone was detected a few times. V usage is TRBV7-2 and J usage is TRBJ1-2; 9 positions match TRBD1. CDR1 is SGHTA, CDR2 FQGNSA, per germline. CDR3 length: 15 residues. V was pared by 4 bases and J by 7 bases, with 10 bases of the junction left unmatched. CDR3 nucleotides: TGTGCCAGCAGCTCAGAACAGGGGGCATACAGTGGCTACACCTTC. Its translation is CASSSEQGAYSGYTF.

This rearrangement joins TRBV3-1 (or the pseudogene TRBV3-2) to TRBJ2-1, with 11 bases fitting TRBD1. Germline values: CDR1 LGHDT, CDR2 YNNKEL (reference sequence). This CDR3 has 15 amino acids. V dropped 1 base and J dropped 6; count of bases not matched to a gene: 2. The CDR3 loop reads CASSQGTGGRNEQFF. For the CDR3, the DNA is TGTGCCAGCAGCCAAGGGACAGGGGGCCGCAATGAGCAGTTCTTC.

This sequence joins TRBV6-5 and TRBJ1-2, with D hard to call. This CDR3 is 15 amino acids long. Trimming cost V 6 bases and J 5 bases, with 19 bases left between them. The V gene's germline CDR1 is MNHEY and CDR2 SVGAGI. The CDR3 sequence is CASRVTVASGYGYTF. Written as DNA, the CDR3 is TGTGCCAGCAGAGTTACAGTGGCGAGTGGTTATGGCTACACCTTC.

The chain combines TRBV29-1 with TRBJ1-2; 9 bases are shared with TRBD1. CDR1 and CDR2 from the germline V gene are SQVTM and ANQGSEA. The CDR3 covers 16 residues. Unmatched junction bases numbered 6, after V lost 0 bases and J lost 1 base. The CDR3 region has the DNA TGCAGCGTTGAAGACCTGAGGACAGGGGTTAACTATGGCTACACCTTC. Encoded protein: CSVEDLRTGVNYGYTF.

The J gene is TRBJ1-2, the V gene TRBV7-2, with TRBD1 identical over 7 bases. CDR1 and CDR2 (germline): SGHTA, FQGNSA. The J segment lost 2 bases and the V segment lost 1 base, leaving 4 bases of the junction unmatched. This CDR3 has 15 amino acids. CDR3 sequence reads: CASSLETGVNYGYTF. The CDR3 nucleotides read TGTGCCAGCAGCTTAGAAACAGGGGTGAACTATGGCTACACCTTC. Full variable domain (missing parts from reference TRBV7-2 and TRBJ1-2): GAGVSQSPSNKVTEKGKDVELRCDPISGHTALYWYRQSLGQGLEFLIYFQGNSAPDKSGLPSDRFSAERTGGSVSTLTIQRTQQEDSAVYLCASSLETGVNYGYTFGSGTRLTVV.

This chain joins TRBV15 and TRBJ1-4; 9 nucleotides match TRBD1. V was clipped by 0 bases and J by 5 bases; unmatched bases: 4. Per the germline V gene, CDR1 is LNHNV and CDR2 is YYDKDF (reference sequence). This CDR3 has 16 residues. CDR3 bases: TGTGCCACCAGCAGAGATGGGGGGACAGGGAATGAAAAACTGTTTTTT. It encodes CATSRDGGTGNEKLFF.

The CDR3 is CASSQEGSTRDEKLFF. In DNA, the CDR3 is TGCGCCAGCAGCCAAGAGGGGAGCACGAGAGATGAAAAACTGTTTTTT. The chain joins TRBV4-3 to TRBJ1-4; D remains unclear. Trimming removed 0 bases at V and 6 bases at J, with 14 bases between. CDR3 length equals 16 residues. Germline loops: CDR1 LGHNA, CDR2 YSLEER.

The CDR3 spells CASSLGQIGNTIYF. CDR3 bases: TGTGCCAGCAGCTTAGGACAGATAGGAAACACCATATATTTT. The chain carries TRBV9 and TRBJ1-3; possible D gene TRBD1, 6 bases. The length of the CDR3 is 14 residues. CDR1 and CDR2 from the germline V gene are SGDLS and YYNGEE. The V and J ends lost 4 bases and 4 bases respectively, with 12 bases between them.

The rearrangement links TRBV4-1 to TRBJ2-7; 7 nucleotides agree with TRBD2. The V gene's germline CDR1 is MGHRA and CDR2 YSYEKL. The CDR3 has 16 residues. V lost 0 bases and J lost 0; bases outside the gene matches: 5. This CDR3 reads CASSQDSGGYSYEQYF. CDR3 coding DNA: TGCGCCAGCAGCCAAGATTCGGGGGGATACTCCTACGAGCAGTACTTC.

The chain couples TRBV5-4 to TRBJ2-2; D remains unclear. The CDR3 contains 16 residues. V was shortened by 0 bases and J by 6 bases, with 15 bases between the two germline ends. The germline V gene has CDR1 SGHNT and CDR2 YYREEE (reference sequence). The CDR3 region has the DNA TGTGCCAGCAGCTTGGAAGATACTTTAGCTTCCGGGGAGCTGTTTTTT. Protein: CASSLEDTLASGELFF.

This chain joins TRBV7-9 and TRBJ1-1; D remains unclear. This CDR3 region has 13 residues. Germline CDR1 is SEHNR and CDR2 is FQNEAQ (reference sequence). Between the trimmed V and J ends, which lost 4 bases and 1 base, there was a span of 7 bases. Written as DNA, the CDR3 is TGTGCCAGCAGCTCCCAACAGAACACTGAAGCTTTCTTT. Its protein is CASSSQQNTEAFF.

This clone was observed a few times. The gene calls are TRBV18 and TRBJ1-4; D perhaps matches TRBD1 (6 bases). V was pared by 3 bases and J by 0 bases, with 17 bases between. CDR3 length: 18 amino acids. The germline gives CDR1 KGHSH, CDR2 LQKENI. In DNA form, the CDR3 reads TGTGCCAGCTCACCTAACCTCGGTGAGGGGGCAACTAATGAAAAACTGTTTTTT. Amino acid sequence: CASSPNLGEGATNEKLFF. Supplemented by reference TRBV18 and TRBJ1-4, the full variable domain reads NAGVMQNPRHLVRRRGQEARLRCSPMKGHSHVYWYRQLPEEGLKFMVYLQKENIIDESGMPKERFSAEFPKEGPSILRIQQVVRGDSAAYFCASSPNLGEGATNEKLFFGSGTQLSVL.

Only a few counts were recorded for this clone. The CDR3 protein is CASSDIIGAESNYGYTF. The CDR3 DNA sequence: TGTGCCAGCAGTGATATTATAGGGGCGGAGTCTAACTATGGCTACACCTTC. The J gene is TRBJ1-2, the V gene TRBV2; weak D call: TRBD1 (5 bases). Germline V CDR1 and CDR2: SNHLY, FYNNEI. The CDR3 is made up of 17 amino acids. The germline V and J ends were trimmed by 3 bases and 0 bases, with 17 bases remaining between them.

This chain joins TRBV7-8 and TRBJ2-3; D not resolved. CDR3 size: 12 residues. V was trimmed by 5 bases and J by 4 bases, leaving 7 bases between them. CDR1 and CDR2 from the germline V gene are SGHVS and FQNEAQ. The chain's CDR3 is CASSPRSDTQYF. CDR3 DNA: TGTGCCAGCAGCCCTCGGTCAGATACGCAGTATTTT.

The gene calls are TRBV29-1 and TRBJ1-1, with 7 bases lining up with TRBD1. The CDR3 contains 13 residues. Germline V gene lookup returns CDR1 SQVTM and CDR2 ANQGSEA. J lost 11 bases, V lost 6 bases, and 15 bases had no gene match. The CDR3 region has the DNA TGCAGCGTATTAGGGCCGGGACAGATACTCGCTTTCTTT. Its protein product is CSVLGPGQILAFF.

The rearrangement joins TRBV4-1 to TRBJ2-7, with TRBD1 matching over 8 bases. The length of the CDR3 is 15 residues. After removal of 1 base from V and 1 base from J, the junction contained 3 bases not matched to a gene. Per the germline V gene, CDR1 is MGHRA and CDR2 is YSYEKL. The CDR3 reads CASSQVDRASYEQYF. CDR3 nucleotides: TGCGCCAGCAGCCAAGTGGACAGGGCTTCCTACGAGCAGTACTTC.

This clone was picked up a small number of times. The chain carries TRBV15 and TRBJ2-3; no reliable D call. This CDR3 spans 16 amino acids. V lost 1 base and J lost 1, with 12 bases in between. Germline assignment: CDR1 LNHNV and CDR2 YYDKDF (reference sequence). The CDR3 nucleotides read TGTGCCACCAGCAGAGGAACTACCCAAGGCACAGATACGCAGTATTTT. Translation gives CATSRGTTQGTDTQYF.

The chain recombines TRBV3-1 (or the pseudogene TRBV3-2) with TRBJ2-3, with D possibly being TRBD2 (5 bases). Germline lookup yields CDR1 LGHDT and CDR2 YNNKEL (reference sequence). CDR3 length: 17 amino acids. V was pared by 0 bases and J by 1 base, with 14 bases between. CDR3 bases: TGTGCCAGCAGCCAAGAAGGGTTGAGGGCCCGCACAGATACGCAGTATTTT. Its protein is CASSQEGLRARTDTQYF.

The J gene is TRBJ2-7, the V gene TRBV27; 7 bases agree with TRBD1. Germline-derived CDR1 and CDR2 are MNHEY and SMNVEV (reference sequence). J was trimmed by 2 bases and V by 8 bases; bases with no gene match: 9. The CDR3 length is 14 residues. Here the CDR3 DNA reads TGTGCCAGCCGTAAGGACAGGCTTACCTACGAGCAGTACTTC. Translating it yields CASRKDRLTYEQYF.

The genes are TRBV28 and TRBJ1-4; perhaps TRBD1 as D (6 bases). The V gene lost 7 bases and the J gene lost 8 bases, with 17 bases spanning the gap. The CDR3 consists of 14 residues. CDR1 and CDR2 (germline): MDHEN, SYDVKM. Written as DNA, the CDR3 is TGTGCCAGCACCCCGACAGGCATGTGGGAAAAACTGTTTTTT. It is translated as CASTPTGMWEKLFF. Looking up the rest from reference TRBV28 and TRBJ1-4 gives the full variable domain: DVKVTQSSRYLVKRTGEKVFLECVQDMDHENMFWYRQDPGLGLRLIYFSYDVKMKEKGDIPEGYSVSREKKERFSLILESASTNQTSMYLCASTPTGMWEKLFFGSGTQLSVL.

The V and J genes are TRBV19 and TRBJ1-1, with D tentatively TRBD1 (6 bases). The CDR3 has 17 residues. Between the trimmed V and J ends, which lost 5 bases and 1 base, there was a span of 20 bases. Per germline, CDR1 LNHDA and CDR2 SQIVND (reference sequence). The CDR3 region has the DNA TGTGCCAGTAGTCCCATCTGGGACATGACGACGAACACTGAAGCTTTCTTT. This encodes CASSPIWDMTTNTEAFF.

In this sample, this clone turned up a few times. The V gene is TRBV7-9, the J gene TRBJ1-1; D perhaps matches TRBD1 (6 bases). Trimming cost V 5 bases and J 7 bases, with 17 bases left between them. CDR1 and CDR2 (germline): SEHNR, FQNEAQ (reference sequence). This CDR3 contains 14 residues. The CDR3 loop is CASSATGTIGEAFF. CDR3 nucleotide sequence: TGTGCCAGCAGCGCAACCGGGACAATCGGTGAAGCTTTCTTT.

The chain couples TRBV18 to TRBJ2-7; D gene uncertain. The CDR3 is made up of 14 amino acids. Germline assignment: CDR1 KGHSH and CDR2 LQKENI. V was cut by 6 bases and J by 5 bases, with 17 bases left in between. The CDR3 loop is CASSAGRSRDEQYF. CDR3 bases: TGTGCCAGCTCCGCCGGTAGGAGCCGCGACGAGCAGTACTTC.

The rearrangement joins TRBV4-1 to TRBJ1-2; possible D gene TRBD1, 5 bases. V dropped 4 bases and J dropped 3 bases, with 15 bases sitting between them. The CDR3 runs to 15 residues. CDR1 is MGHRA and CDR2 is YSYEKL in the germline V gene. The CDR3 region has the DNA TGCGCCAGCAGCCTCCAGGCAGGGTTTTACTATGGCTACACCTTC. It translates to CASSLQAGFYYGYTF.

The rearrangement links TRBV29-1 to TRBJ1-6; D unresolved. CDR1 is SQVTM and CDR2 is ANQGSEA in the germline V gene. The CDR3 runs 12 residues. The ends were cut back, 4 bases at V and 9 bases at J, with 10 bases in the middle. The CDR3 spells CSVGQSGSPLHF. Here the CDR3 DNA reads TGCAGCGTTGGGCAGTCGGGTTCACCCCTCCACTTT.

The chain couples TRBV18 to TRBJ2-1; 12 nucleotides match TRBD1. Germline CDR1 KGHSH, CDR2 LQKENI. The J segment lost 9 bases and the V segment lost 0 bases, leaving 3 bases of the junction unmatched. This CDR3 is 15 amino acids long. CDR3 sequence (DNA): TGTGCCAGCTCACCACCTGGGACAGGGGGCAGTGAGCAGTTCTTC. It translates to CASSPPGTGGSEQFF.

The chain is built from TRBV7-3 and TRBJ2-1; D is possibly TRBD2 (6 bases). The CDR3 length is 14 residues. The V end was cut by 5 bases, the J end by 2 bases, with 10 bases between. CDR1 is SGHTA and CDR2 is FQGTGA in the germline V gene. The CDR3 DNA sequence: TGTGCCAGCAGCCCGTTAGCGGCCTACAATGAGCAGTTCTTC. Protein sequence: CASSPLAAYNEQFF. The whole variable domain, remainder taken from reference TRBV7-3 and TRBJ2-1, is GAGVSQTPSNKVTEKGKYVELRCDPISGHTALYWYRQSLGQGPEFLIYFQGTGAADDSGLPNDRFFAVRPEGSVSTLKIQRTERGDSAVYLCASSPLAAYNEQFFGPGTRLTVL.

The chain's CDR3 is CASSLAAQRGYGYTF. For the CDR3, the DNA is TGTGCCAGCAGCTTAGCGGCCCAAAGGGGCTATGGCTACACCTTC. This chain links TRBV7-2 with TRBJ1-2, with TRBD1 as a possible D gene (5 bases). CDR3 size: 15 residues. Germline V gives CDR1 SGHTA, CDR2 FQGNSA. Trimming removed 0 bases from V and 4 bases from J, with 12 bases in between.